Listed here is a single TCR beta chain. Its antigen target is currently unknown. One base away there is no much larger clone; base qualities are not given. This sample's treatment or condition label indicates: allogeneic hematopoietic cell transplantation with graft depleted of TCRalphabeta T cells and CD19 B cells. The children who served as transplant recipients had been given grafts of TCRalphabeta/CD19-depleted allogeneic hematopoietic cells. This entry belongs to a study of T-cell reconstitution after alpha-beta-depleted transplantation in children (TCRdb year 2016). Regarding the complete study: Using TCR repertoire profiling, the study quantitatively followed how T-cell immune reconstitution unfolded in children after TCRalphabeta/CD19-depleted allogeneic hematopoietic cell transplantation.

Paper-wide results and their limitations: Apparently early alphabetaT-cell count recovery about two months after transplant reportedly relied on only several hundred rapidly expanded clones derived from non-depleted graft cells. Over subsequent months, a decline in hyperexpanded clone frequencies was noted, and after one year, T-cell counts and TCRbeta diversity were mostly ascribed to newly produced T cells. In some patients, the high TCRbeta diversity seen at day 60 was put down to recipient T cells and intrathymic progenitors that had survived conditioning.

Relative to germline, V is 4 bases shorter and J is 2 bases shorter, with 14 bases between their ends. According to the germline V gene, CDR1 reads SQVTM and CDR2 reads ANQGSEA. The CDR3 goes from the cysteine to the phenylalanine over 14 residues. Solely the CDR3 DNA is kept, with 42 bases framed from the first base. Library preparation employed PCR. Data came from an Illumina HiSeq 2500. TCR libraries were prepared with molecular barcoding, using unique molecular identifiers to normalize TCRbeta repertoire quantification. TCRdb cleaned the public reads at Q25 with fastp, built clones with MiXCR and kept in-frame beta chains. Every distinct CDR3 protein forms one entry, paired with its most common genes and DNA. Across this sample there are 45,000 or so distinct CDR3 sequences, with 40% to 60% seen only once. 35% to 40% of the sample is held by the ten biggest clonotypes.

This receptor was taken from a boy under two years old with SCID, due to receive a stem cell transplant. This chain joins TRBV29-1 to TRBJ2-5; the D gene is not confidently resolved. Sequencing was performed on peripheral blood, taken before TCRalphabeta/CD19-depleted stem cell transplant. The CDR3 region has the sequence CSVGPEGIQETQYF. Here is the DNA: TGCAGCGTTGGCCCCGAAGGGATACAAGAGACCCAGTACTTC.